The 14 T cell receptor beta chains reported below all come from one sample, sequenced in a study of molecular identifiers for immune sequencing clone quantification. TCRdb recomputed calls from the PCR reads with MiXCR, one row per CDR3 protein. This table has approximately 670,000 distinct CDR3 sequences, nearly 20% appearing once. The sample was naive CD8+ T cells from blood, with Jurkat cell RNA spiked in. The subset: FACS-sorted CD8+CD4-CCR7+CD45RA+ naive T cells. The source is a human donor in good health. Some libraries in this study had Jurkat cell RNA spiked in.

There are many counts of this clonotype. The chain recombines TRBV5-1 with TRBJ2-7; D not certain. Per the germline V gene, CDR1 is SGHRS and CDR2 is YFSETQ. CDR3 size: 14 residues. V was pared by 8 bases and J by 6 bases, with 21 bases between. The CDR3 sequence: CASQPDPQWREQYF. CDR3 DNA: TGCGCCAGTCAGCCGGACCCTCAATGGCGCGAGCAGTACTTC.

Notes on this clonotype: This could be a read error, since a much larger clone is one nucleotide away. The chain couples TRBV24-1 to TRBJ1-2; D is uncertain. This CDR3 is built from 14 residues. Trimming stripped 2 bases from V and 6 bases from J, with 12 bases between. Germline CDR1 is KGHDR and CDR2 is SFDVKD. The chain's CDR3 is CATSDSLEDHGYTF. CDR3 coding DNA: TGTGCCACCAGTGATTCCTTGGAAGACCATGGCTACACCTTC.

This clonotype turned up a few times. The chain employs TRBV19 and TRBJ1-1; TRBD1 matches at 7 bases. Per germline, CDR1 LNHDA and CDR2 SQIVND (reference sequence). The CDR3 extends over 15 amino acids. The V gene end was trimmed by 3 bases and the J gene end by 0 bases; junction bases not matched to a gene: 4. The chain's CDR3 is CASSIGDSLNTEAFF. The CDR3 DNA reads TGTGCCAGTAGTATCGGGGACAGTCTGAACACTGAAGCTTTCTTT.

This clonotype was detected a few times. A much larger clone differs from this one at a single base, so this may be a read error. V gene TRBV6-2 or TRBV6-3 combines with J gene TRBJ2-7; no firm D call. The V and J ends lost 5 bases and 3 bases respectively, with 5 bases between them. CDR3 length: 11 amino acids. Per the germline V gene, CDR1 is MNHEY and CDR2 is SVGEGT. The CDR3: CASSQYYEQYF. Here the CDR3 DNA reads TGTGCCAGCAGTCAATACTACGAGCAGTACTTC.

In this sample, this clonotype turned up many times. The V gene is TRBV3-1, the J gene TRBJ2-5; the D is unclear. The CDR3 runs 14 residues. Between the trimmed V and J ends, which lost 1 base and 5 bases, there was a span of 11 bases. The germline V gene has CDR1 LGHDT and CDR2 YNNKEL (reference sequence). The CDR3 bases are TGTGCCAGCAGCCAAGTGGCAGATTACGAGACCCAGTACTTC. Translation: CASSQVADYETQYF.

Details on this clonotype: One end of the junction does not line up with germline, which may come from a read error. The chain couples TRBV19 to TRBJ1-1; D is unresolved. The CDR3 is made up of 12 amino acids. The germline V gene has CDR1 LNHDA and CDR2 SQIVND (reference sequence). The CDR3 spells CASSIDPVRPAF. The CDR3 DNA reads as TGTGCCAGTAGTATAGATCCGGTCCGACCCGCCTTT.

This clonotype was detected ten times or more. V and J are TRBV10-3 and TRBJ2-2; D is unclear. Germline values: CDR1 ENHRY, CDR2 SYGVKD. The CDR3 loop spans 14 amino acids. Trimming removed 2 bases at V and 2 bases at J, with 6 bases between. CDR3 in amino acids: CAISELSNTGELFF. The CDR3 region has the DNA TGTGCCATCAGTGAGCTAAGTAACACCGGGGAGCTGTTTTTT.

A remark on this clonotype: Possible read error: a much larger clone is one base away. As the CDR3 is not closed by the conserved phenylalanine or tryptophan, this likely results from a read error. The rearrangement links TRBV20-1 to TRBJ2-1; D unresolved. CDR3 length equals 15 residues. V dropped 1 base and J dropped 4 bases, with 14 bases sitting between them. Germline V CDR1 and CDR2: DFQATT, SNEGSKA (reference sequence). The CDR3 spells CSARVVASVYNEQFL. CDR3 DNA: TGCAGTGCTAGAGTGGTTGCCAGCGTTTACAATGAGCAGTTCCTC.

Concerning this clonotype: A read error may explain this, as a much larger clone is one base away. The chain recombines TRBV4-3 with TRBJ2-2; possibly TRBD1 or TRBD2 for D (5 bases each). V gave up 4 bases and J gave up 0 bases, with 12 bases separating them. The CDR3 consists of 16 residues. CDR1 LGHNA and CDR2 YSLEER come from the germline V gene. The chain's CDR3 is CASSRAGTANTGELFF. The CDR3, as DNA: TGCGCCAGCAGCCGAGCCGGGACGGCGAACACCGGGGAGCTGTTTTTT.

CDR3 protein: CASSLGGASDTQYF. In nucleotides, the CDR3 is TGTGCCAGCAGCTTAGGTGGGGCATCAGATACGCAGTATTTT. The V call is TRBV7-9, the J call TRBJ2-3, with a possible D match to TRBD1 (5 bases). The V end was cut by 1 base, the J end by 4 bases, with 9 bases between. CDR1 and CDR2 from the germline V gene are SEHNR and FQNEAQ (reference sequence). The CDR3 is made up of 14 amino acids.

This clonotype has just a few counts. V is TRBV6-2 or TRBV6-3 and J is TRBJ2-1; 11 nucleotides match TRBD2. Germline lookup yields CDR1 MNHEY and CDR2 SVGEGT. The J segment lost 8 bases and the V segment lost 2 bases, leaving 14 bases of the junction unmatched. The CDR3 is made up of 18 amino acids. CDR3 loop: CASSYTYTSGSLVDEQFF. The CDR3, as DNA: TGTGCCAGCAGTTACACATATACTAGCGGGAGTCTGGTAGATGAGCAGTTCTTC.

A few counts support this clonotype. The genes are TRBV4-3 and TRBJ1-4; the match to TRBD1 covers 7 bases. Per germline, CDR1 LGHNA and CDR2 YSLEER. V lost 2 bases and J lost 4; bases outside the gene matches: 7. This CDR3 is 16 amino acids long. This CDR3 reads CASSQSFRDSNEKLFF. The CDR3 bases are TGCGCCAGCAGCCAATCGTTCCGGGACAGTAATGAAAAACTGTTTTTT.

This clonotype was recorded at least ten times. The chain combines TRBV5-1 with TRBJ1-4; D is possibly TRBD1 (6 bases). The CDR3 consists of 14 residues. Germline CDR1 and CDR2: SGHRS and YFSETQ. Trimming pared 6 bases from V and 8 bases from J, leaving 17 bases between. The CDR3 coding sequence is TGCGCCAGCACGCCAGGGGCAGACTCAGAAAAACTGTTTTTT. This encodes CASTPGADSEKLFF.

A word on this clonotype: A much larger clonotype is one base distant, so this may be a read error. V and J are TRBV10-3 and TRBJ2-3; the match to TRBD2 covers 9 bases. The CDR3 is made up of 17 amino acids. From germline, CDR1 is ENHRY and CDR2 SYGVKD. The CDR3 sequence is CAVSVESLAGITDTQYF. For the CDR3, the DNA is TGTGCCGTCAGTGTCGAAAGTCTAGCGGGAATCACAGATACGCAGTATTTT.